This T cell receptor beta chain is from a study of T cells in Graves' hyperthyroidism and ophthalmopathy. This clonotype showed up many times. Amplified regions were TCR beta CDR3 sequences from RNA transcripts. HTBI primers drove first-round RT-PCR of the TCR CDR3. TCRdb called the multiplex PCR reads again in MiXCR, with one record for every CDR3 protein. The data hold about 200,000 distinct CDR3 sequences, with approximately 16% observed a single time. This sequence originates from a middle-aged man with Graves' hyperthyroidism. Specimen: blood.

The chain's CDR3 is CASSPSKNGYTF. The CDR3 coding sequence is TGTGCCAGCAGCCCTAGCAAGAATGGCTACACCTTC. V gene TRBV16 combines with J gene TRBJ1-2; D gene ambiguous. The V gene's germline CDR1 is KGHSY and CDR2 FQNENV. V was pared by 4 bases and J by 6 bases, with 9 bases between. This CDR3 contains 12 residues.